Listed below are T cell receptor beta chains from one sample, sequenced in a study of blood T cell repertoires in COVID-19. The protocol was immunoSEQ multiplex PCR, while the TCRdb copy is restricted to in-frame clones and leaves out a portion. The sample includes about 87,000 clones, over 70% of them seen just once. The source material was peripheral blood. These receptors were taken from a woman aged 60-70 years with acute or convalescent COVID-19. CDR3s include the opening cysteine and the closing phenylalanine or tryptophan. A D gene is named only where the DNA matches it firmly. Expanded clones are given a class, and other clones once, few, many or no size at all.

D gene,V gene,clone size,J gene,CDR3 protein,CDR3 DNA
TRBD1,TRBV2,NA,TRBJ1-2,CASSGQGEATF,TGTGCCAGCAGTGGACAGGGAGAGGCCACCTTC
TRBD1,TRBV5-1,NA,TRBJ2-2,CASSDRGRGTGELFF,TGCGCCAGCAGCGACAGGGGGCGGGGGACCGGGGAGCTGTTTTTT
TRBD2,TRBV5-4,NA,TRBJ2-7,CASSLGGLAGDNEQYF,TGTGCCAGCAGCTTGGGAGGACTAGCGGGAGATAACGAGCAGTACTTC
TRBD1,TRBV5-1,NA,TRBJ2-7,CASSLKAAGTGGYEQYF,TGCGCCAGCAGCCTTAAGGCCGCCGGGACAGGGGGATACGAGCAGTACTTC
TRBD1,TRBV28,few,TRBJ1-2,CASSLLIRDRALRDGYTF,TGTGCCAGCAGTCTGCTCATCCGGGACAGGGCCCTGAGGGATGGCTACACCTTC
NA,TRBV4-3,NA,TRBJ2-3,CASSQTRVSRFTDTQYF,TGCGCCAGCAGCCAAACCCGGGTCTCAAGATTCACAGATACGCAGTATTTT
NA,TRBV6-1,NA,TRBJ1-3,CASSVSTGQNFGNTIYF,TGTGCCAGCAGTGTATCCACAGGACAGAACTTTGGAAACACCATATATTTT
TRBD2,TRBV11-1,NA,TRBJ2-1,CASSLVAGAYNEQFF,TGTGCCAGCAGCTTAGTAGCGGGGGCTTACAATGAGCAGTTCTTC
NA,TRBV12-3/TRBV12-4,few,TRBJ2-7,CASRQRASYEQYF,TGTGCCAGCAGGCAGCGAGCGTCATACGAGCAGTACTTC
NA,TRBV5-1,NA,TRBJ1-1,CASSFSIAPNTEAFF,TGCGCCAGCAGCTTCTCTATCGCACCAAACACTGAAGCTTTCTTT
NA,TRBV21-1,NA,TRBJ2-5,CARMRLGAQETQYF,TGTGCCAGAATGAGGCTAGGAGCCCAAGAGACCCAGTACTTC
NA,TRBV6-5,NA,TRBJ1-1,CASSFIQGPTEAFF,TGTGCCAGCAGTTTCATACAGGGTCCCACTGAAGCTTTCTTT
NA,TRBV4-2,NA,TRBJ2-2,CASSQGSGKNTGELFF,TGTGCCAGCAGCCAAGGGTCGGGAAAGAACACCGGGGAGCTGTTTTTT
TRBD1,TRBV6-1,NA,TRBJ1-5,CASSEQQGGNQPQHF,TGTGCCAGCAGTGAACAACAGGGGGGCAATCAGCCCCAGCATTTT
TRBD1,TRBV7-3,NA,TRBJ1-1,CASSLTGGAGTEAFF,TGTGCCAGCAGCCTGACAGGGGGCGCCGGTACTGAAGCTTTCTTT
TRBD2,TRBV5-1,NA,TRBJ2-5,CASSTGLAQETQYF,TGCGCCAGCAGCACGGGACTAGCCCAAGAGACCCAGTACTTC
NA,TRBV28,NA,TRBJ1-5,CASSLGGASNQPQHF,TGTGCCAGCAGTTTAGGGGGGGCCAGCAATCAGCCCCAGCATTTT
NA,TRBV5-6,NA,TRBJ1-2,CASSLSQANYGYTF,TGTGCCAGCAGCTTGAGTCAGGCTAACTATGGCTACACCTTC
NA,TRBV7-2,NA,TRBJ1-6,CASSLASSDNSPLHF,TGTGCCAGCAGCTTAGCCTCCTCGGATAATTCACCCCTCCACTTT
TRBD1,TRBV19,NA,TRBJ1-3,CASSNTGVSGNTIYF,TGTGCCAGTAGTAATACAGGGGTCTCTGGAAACACCATATATTTT
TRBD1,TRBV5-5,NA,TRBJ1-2,CASSLGDRVVYGYTF,TGTGCCAGCAGCTTGGGGGACAGGGTTGTCTATGGCTACACCTTC
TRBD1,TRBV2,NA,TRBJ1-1,CASSEARQGRTEAFF,TGTGCCAGCAGTGAAGCGCGACAGGGCAGAACTGAAGCTTTCTTT
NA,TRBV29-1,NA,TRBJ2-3,CSVEGGKGTDTQYF,TGCAGCGTTGAGGGCGGGAAAGGCACAGATACGCAGTATTTT
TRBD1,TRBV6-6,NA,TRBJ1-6,CASSPGQGVGGLNSPLHF,TGTGCCAGCAGTCCGGGACAGGGGGTAGGGGGCTTGAATTCACCCCTCCACTTT
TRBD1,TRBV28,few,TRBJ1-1,CASSPIRDRVGFGRNTEAFF,TGTGCCAGCAGCCCCATACGGGACAGGGTAGGTTTCGGCCGGAACACTGAAGCTTTCTTT
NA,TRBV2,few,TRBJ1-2,CASSGGRQARRSGYTF,TGTGCCAGCAGTGGCGGGAGACAGGCGAGAAGGAGTGGCTACACCTTC
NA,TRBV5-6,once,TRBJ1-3,CASSSSPGNTIYF,TGTGCCAGCAGCTCCAGTCCTGGAAACACCATATATTTT
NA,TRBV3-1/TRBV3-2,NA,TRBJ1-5,CASSQRGPGGINQPQHF,TGTGCCAGCAGCCAAAGGGGCCCGGGGGGCATCAATCAGCCCCAGCATTTT
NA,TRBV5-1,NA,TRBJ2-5,CASSQRQGGEETQYF,TGCGCCAGCAGCCAACGACAGGGCGGGGAAGAGACCCAGTACTTC
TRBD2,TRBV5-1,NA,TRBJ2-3,CASSREGEASADTQYF,TGCGCCAGCAGTCGGGAGGGTGAGGCGTCGGCAGATACGCAGTATTTT
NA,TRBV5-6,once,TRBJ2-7,CASSLYRHEQYF,TGTGCCAGCAGCTTGTACAGGCACGAGCAGTACTTC
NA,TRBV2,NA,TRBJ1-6,CASRRVRSDNSPLHF,TGTGCCAGCAGACGGGTTCGAAGCGATAATTCACCCCTCCACTTT
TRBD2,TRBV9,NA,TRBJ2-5,CASSPRLAGTQETQYF,TGTGCCAGCAGCCCAAGACTAGCGGGCACTCAAGAGACCCAGTACTTC
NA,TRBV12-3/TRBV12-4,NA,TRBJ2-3,CASSRGAPDTQYF,TGTGCCAGCAGCCGCGGGGCTCCAGATACGCAGTATTTT
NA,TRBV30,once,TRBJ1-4,CAWQTAPYEKLFF,TGTGCCTGGCAAACAGCCCCTTATGAAAAACTGTTTTTT
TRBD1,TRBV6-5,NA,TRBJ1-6,CASSRQGDYSPLHF,TGTGCCAGCAGCCGACAGGGGGACTATTCACCCCTCCACTTT
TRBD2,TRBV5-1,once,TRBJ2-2,CASSLEGLAGGTGELFF,TGCGCCAGCAGCTTGGAAGGACTAGCGGGGGGGACCGGGGAGCTGTTTTTT
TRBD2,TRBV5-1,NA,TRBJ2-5,CASSSRPGLAERETQYF,TGCGCCAGCAGCTCAAGACCGGGACTAGCTGAACGAGAGACCCAGTACTTC
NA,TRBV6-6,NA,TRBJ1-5,CASWDSRESYQPQHF,TGTGCCAGCTGGGATAGTAGGGAGAGTTACCAGCCCCAGCATTTT
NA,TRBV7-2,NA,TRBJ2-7,CASSLGASSYEQYF,TGTGCCAGCAGCTTAGGTGCGTCGTCCTACGAGCAGTACTTC
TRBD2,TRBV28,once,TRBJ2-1,CASSLIGGAYEQFF,TGTGCCAGCAGTTTAATCGGGGGGGCCTATGAGCAGTTCTTC
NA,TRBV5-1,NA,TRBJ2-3,CASSTEGQRADTQYF,TGCGCCAGCAGCACGGAGGGCCAAAGGGCAGATACGCAGTATTTT
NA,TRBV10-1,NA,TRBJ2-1,CASSENAPSEQFF,TGCGCCAGCAGTGAAAACGCCCCGAGTGAGCAGTTCTTC
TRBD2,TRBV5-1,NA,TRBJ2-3,CASSSGLAGGFTTDTQYF,TGCGCCAGCAGCTCGGGACTAGCGGGAGGATTCACCACAGATACGCAGTATTTT
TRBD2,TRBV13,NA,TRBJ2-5,CASSLAGVTETQYF,TGTGCCAGCAGCCTAGCGGGAGTTACGGAGACCCAGTACTTC
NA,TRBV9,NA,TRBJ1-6,CANPWAGDGSENSPLHF,TGTGCCAACCCGTGGGCAGGGGACGGTTCGGAGAATTCACCCCTCCACTTT
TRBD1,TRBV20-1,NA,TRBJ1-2,CSAQGAPGYTF,TGCAGTGCGCAGGGGGCGCCGGGCTACACCTTC
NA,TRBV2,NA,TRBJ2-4,CASEAMGGQGLRAKNIQYF,TGTGCCAGCGAGGCTATGGGGGGTCAGGGTTTAAGAGCCAAAAACATTCAGTACTTC
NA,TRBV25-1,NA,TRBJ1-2,CASSAGGHDYGYTF,TGTGCCAGCAGTGCGGGGGGACATGACTATGGCTACACCTTC
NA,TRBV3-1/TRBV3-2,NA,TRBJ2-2,CASSPRGAASNTGELFF,TGTGCCAGCAGCCCCCGTGGGGCAGCTTCGAACACCGGGGAGCTGTTTTTT
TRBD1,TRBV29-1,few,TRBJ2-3,CSVDRDRPWDTQYF,TGCAGCGTGGACCGGGACAGACCATGGGATACGCAGTATTTT
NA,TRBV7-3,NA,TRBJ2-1,CASSWFGGDNEQFF,TGTGCCAGCAGCTGGTTCGGCGGAGACAATGAGCAGTTCTTC
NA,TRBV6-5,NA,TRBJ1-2,CASSYSKGFGYTF,TGTGCCAGCAGTTACTCGAAGGGGTTCGGCTACACCTTC
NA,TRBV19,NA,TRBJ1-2,CASSIGGSYGYTF,TGTGCCAGTAGTATCGGCGGGTCCTATGGCTACACCTTC